This T cell receptor (beta chain) is from a study of T cells in Graves' hyperthyroidism and ophthalmopathy. Study-level results: A model of 13 V-J pairs discriminated ophthalmopathy from stable hyperthyroidism.

Researchers defined stable Graves' hyperthyroidism as no ophthalmopathy progression within 18 months. Of note for this clonotype: Its antigen is undetermined.

Amplification of TCR beta CDR3 regions used RNA as the template. With the HTBI primer set, the TCR CDR3 went through a first round of RT-PCR. TCRdb ran MiXCR on the multiplex PCR reads and lists one entry per CDR3 protein. The sample shows 380,000 or so distinct CDR3 sequences, approximately 20% of them seen only once. The length of the CDR3 is 15 residues. The ends were cut back, 5 bases at V and 4 bases at J, with 17 bases in the middle. Sequencing was done on a sample of blood. This receptor was identified in a woman aged 18-29 years with Graves' hyperthyroidism. The chain couples TRBV12-3 or TRBV12-4 to TRBJ2-5; maybe TRBD2 (7 bases). In nucleotides, the CDR3 is TGTGCCAGCAGTCTCCCGGGGGGCGGGGCAGAGACCCAGTACTTC. Translated: CASSLPGGGAETQYF.